Below are 20 T cell receptor beta chains sequenced from a single sample in a study of blood T cell repertoires in COVID-19. The repertoire was sequenced with immunoSEQ multiplex PCR; TCRdb's copy has only in-frame clones and lacks some. The repertoire consists of about 220,000 clones, with around 83% occurring once and the leading ten covering 5.5% to 7.5%. Sample: PBMCs or T cells enriched from blood (not recorded which). The receptors originated from a middle-aged woman who had recovered from COVID-19.

The CDR3 DNA reads TGTGCCAGCAGCTTAGCCGGGACTACCCTCTACAATGAGCAGTTCTTC. It specifies CASSLAGTTLYNEQFF. This chain joins TRBV7-2 and TRBJ2-1, with 7 bases matching TRBD2. V shed 0 bases, J shed 3 bases, and the junction held 5 bases outside the gene matches. The CDR3 loop spans 16 amino acids. Germline V gene sequence: CDR1 SGHTA, CDR2 FQGNSA. Full variable domain (remainder filled in from reference TRBV7-2 and TRBJ2-1): GAGVSQSPSNKVTEKGKDVELRCDPISGHTALYWYRQSLGQGLEFLIYFQGNSAPDKSGLPSDRFSAERTGGSVSTLTIQRTQQEDSAVYLCASSLAGTTLYNEQFFGPGTRLTVL.

V is TRBV6-1 and J is TRBJ1-2, with TRBD1 matching 7 bases. After removal of 1 base from V and 1 base from J, the junction contained 3 bases not matched to a gene. The CDR3 spans 15 residues. In germline, CDR1 is MNHNS, CDR2 SASEGT. The CDR3 DNA follows: TGTGCCAGCAGTGAAGGACAGGGTCGTAACTATGGCTACACCTTC. It codes for CASSEGQGRNYGYTF.

The chain employs TRBV24-1 and TRBJ1-2; TRBD1 matches 10 bases. V shed 3 bases and J 7 bases; nucleotides not matched to a gene: 7. The length of the CDR3 is 15 residues. Germline values: CDR1 KGHDR, CDR2 SFDVKD. The CDR3 here is CATSDPGQGMSGYTF. The DNA of the CDR3 is TGTGCCACCAGTGATCCGGGACAGGGGATGAGTGGCTACACCTTC.

J is TRBJ2-1 and V is TRBV4-2; D is uncertain. The CDR3 spans 17 residues. CDR1 is LGHNA, CDR2 YNFKEQ, per germline. With 1 base removed from V and 0 bases from J, the gap between germline ends came to 13 bases. The CDR3 region is CASSQVWSRSSYNEQFF. Here the CDR3 DNA reads TGTGCCAGCAGCCAAGTCTGGTCCCGGAGCTCCTACAATGAGCAGTTCTTC.

The genes are TRBV11-2 and TRBJ2-7, with D possibly matching TRBD1 (6 bases). Germline CDR1 SGHAT, CDR2 FQNNGV. The CDR3 length is 16 residues. Between the trimmed V and J ends, which lost 5 bases and 5 bases, there was a span of 22 bases. In DNA, the CDR3 is TGTGCCAGCAGCCCCTTAACAGGGATCCTAGGTCACGAGCAGTACGTC. As protein: CASSPLTGILGHEQYV.

The chain joins TRBV7-2 to TRBJ2-1; D unclear. In germline, CDR1 is SGHTA, CDR2 FQGNSA. V lost 5 bases and J lost 1, with 6 bases in between. The CDR3 consists of 13 residues. The CDR3 DNA sequence: TGTGCCAGCAGCGACAATTCCTACAATGAGCAGTTCTTC. Translation: CASSDNSYNEQFF.

This clone is a singleton in its sample. The chain employs TRBV6-5 and TRBJ1-2; D not certain. The V end was cut by 6 bases, the J end by 5 bases, with 13 bases between. The CDR3 extends over 13 amino acids. Germline CDR1 MNHEY, CDR2 SVGAGI. This CDR3 reads CASSRGGPYGYTF. The CDR3 DNA reads as TGTGCCAGCAGCCGAGGAGGACCTTATGGCTACACCTTC.

The rearrangement uses TRBV4-1 and TRBJ1-1, with D perhaps TRBD1 (6 bases). The CDR3 covers 15 residues. Germline V gives CDR1 MGHRA, CDR2 YSYEKL. The V and J ends lost 4 bases and 4 bases respectively, with 16 bases between them. CDR3 residues: CASSPLKQGLTEAFF. Written as DNA, the CDR3 is TGCGCCAGCAGCCCTCTAAAACAGGGTCTCACTGAAGCTTTCTTT.

This chain joins TRBV3-1 (or the pseudogene TRBV3-2) and TRBJ1-6; TRBD1 is a possible D gene (6 bases). Trimming took 3 bases from V and 9 from J, leaving 15 bases between them. The CDR3 has 15 residues. Germline CDR1 and CDR2: LGHDT and YNNKEL (reference sequence). CDR3 sequence (DNA): TGTGCCAGCAGCCAGGGGGCCTCGAAGGGTTCACCCCTCCACTTT. This encodes CASSQGASKGSPLHF.

The chain couples TRBV27 to TRBJ2-7, with TRBD1 as a possible D gene (5 bases). This CDR3 is built from 13 residues. The V end was cut by 3 bases, the J end by 3 bases, with 9 bases between. Germline CDR1 is MNHEY and CDR2 is SMNVEV (reference sequence). CDR3 loop: CASSFGHDYEQYF. The CDR3, as DNA: TGTGCCAGCAGTTTTGGACACGACTACGAGCAGTACTTC.

The V call is TRBV6-5, the J call TRBJ2-7; TRBD1 agrees at 7 bases. V lost 5 bases, J lost 5 bases, and 12 bases stayed unmatched. Germline V gene data show CDR1 as MNHEY and CDR2 as SVGAGI. CDR3 length: 15 residues. The CDR3 here is CASSPQGTRGHEQYF. CDR3 coding DNA: TGTGCCAGCAGTCCACAGGGGACAAGGGGTCACGAGCAGTACTTC.

The chain combines TRBV5-4 with TRBJ2-1; a weak D match, TRBD2 (6 bases). The CDR3 is made up of 15 amino acids. The ends were cut back, 2 bases at V and 1 base at J, with 10 bases in the middle. CDR1 and CDR2 from the germline V gene are SGHNT and YYREEE (reference sequence). CDR3 in amino acids: CASSLTAGSYNEQFF. CDR3 DNA: TGTGCCAGCAGCTTAACGGCGGGGTCCTACAATGAGCAGTTCTTC.

The chain carries TRBV15 and TRBJ1-1; D not resolved. CDR3 length equals 14 residues. Germline V gene data show CDR1 as LNHNV and CDR2 as YYDKDF (reference sequence). V gave up 8 bases and J gave up 0 bases, with 13 bases separating them. The CDR3 region is CATQYGEMNTEAFF. The CDR3 bases are TGTGCCACCCAGTACGGGGAAATGAACACTGAAGCTTTCTTT.

This clone appeared once. The chain uses TRBV5-1 and TRBJ2-3; TRBD1 is a possible D gene (6 bases). CDR1 and CDR2 (germline): SGHRS, YFSETQ. V lost 3 bases and J 2 bases, leaving 13 bases between the germline ends. The CDR3 loop spans 15 amino acids. DNA for the CDR3: TGCGCCAGCAGCTCGCCGGGACAAACCACAGATACGCAGTATTTT. This translates into CASSSPGQTTDTQYF.

The chain uses TRBV7-2 and TRBJ2-3; 11 bases match TRBD2. Per germline, CDR1 SGHTA and CDR2 FQGNSA. This CDR3 is built from 16 residues. J gave up 2 bases and V 0 bases, and 1 base lay outside the gene matches. CDR3 DNA: TGTGCCAGCAGCTTAGCGGGACTAGCGGACACAGATACGCAGTATTTT. It yields the protein CASSLAGLADTDTQYF.

The table lists this clone with a count of one. Other DNA variants within this sample encode the same CDR3. V and J are TRBV7-2 and TRBJ1-2, with TRBD1 identical over 8 bases. The germline V gene has CDR1 SGHTA and CDR2 FQGNSA. This CDR3 comprises 15 residues. V shed 5 bases, J shed 2 bases, and the junction held 7 bases outside the gene matches. The CDR3 DNA reads TGTGCCAGCAGCCCCCGGACAGGGACCAACTATGGCTACACCTTC. Translation: CASSPRTGTNYGYTF.

This chain uses TRBV5-6 with TRBJ2-3; 8 bases align to TRBD1. The CDR3 has 15 residues. V lost 1 base, J lost 6 bases, and 7 bases stayed unmatched. The germline gives CDR1 SGHDT, CDR2 YYEEEE. CDR3 in DNA: TGTGCCAGCAGCTTGCTCCAGGGGGCGGGTGATACGCAGTATTTT. Its protein is CASSLLQGAGDTQYF.

The chain combines TRBV11-2 with TRBJ2-5; D uncertain. The V end was cut by 5 bases, the J end by 7 bases, with 11 bases between. In germline, CDR1 is SGHAT, CDR2 FQNNGV. The CDR3 loop spans 12 amino acids. The CDR3, as DNA: TGTGCCAGCAGCCCCACCCAGGCGACCCAGTACTTC. This sequence encodes CASSPTQATQYF.

The gene calls are TRBV11-3 and TRBJ1-1; a possible D gene is TRBD1 (6 bases). Germline CDR1 reads SGHNT; CDR2 reads YENEEA. This CDR3 spans 15 amino acids. The V and J ends lost 4 bases and 6 bases respectively, with 18 bases between them. CDR3 DNA sequence: TGTGCCAGCAGCTATTACCGGGACACCGTTTCTGAAGCTTTCTTT. Translation: CASSYYRDTVSEAFF.

V is TRBV9 and J is TRBJ1-2; 7 nucleotides align to TRBD1. The CDR3 is 13 amino acids. V lost 4 bases and J lost 4; bases outside the gene matches: 4. Germline V gene data show CDR1 as SGDLS and CDR2 as YYNGEE. CDR3 loop: CASSRDSLYGYTF. DNA of the CDR3: TGTGCCAGCAGCCGGGACAGTCTCTATGGCTACACCTTC.